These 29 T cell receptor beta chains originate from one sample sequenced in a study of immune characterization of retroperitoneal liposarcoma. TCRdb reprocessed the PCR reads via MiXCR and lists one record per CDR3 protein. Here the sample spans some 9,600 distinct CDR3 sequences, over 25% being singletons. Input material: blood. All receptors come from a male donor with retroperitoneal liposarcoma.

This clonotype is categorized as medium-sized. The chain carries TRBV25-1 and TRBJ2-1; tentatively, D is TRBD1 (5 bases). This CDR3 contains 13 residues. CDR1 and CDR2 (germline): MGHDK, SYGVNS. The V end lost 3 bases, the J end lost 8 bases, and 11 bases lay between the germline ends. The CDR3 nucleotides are TGTGCCAGCAGTGACCCAGGGTACCATGAGCAGTTCTTC. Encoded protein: CASSDPGYHEQFF. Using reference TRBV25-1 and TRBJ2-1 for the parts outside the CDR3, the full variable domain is EADIYQTPRYLVIGTGKKITLECSQTMGHDKMYWYQQDPGMELHLIHYSYGVNSTEKGDLSSESTVSRIRTEHFPLTLESARPSHTSQYLCASSDPGYHEQFFGPGTRLTVL.

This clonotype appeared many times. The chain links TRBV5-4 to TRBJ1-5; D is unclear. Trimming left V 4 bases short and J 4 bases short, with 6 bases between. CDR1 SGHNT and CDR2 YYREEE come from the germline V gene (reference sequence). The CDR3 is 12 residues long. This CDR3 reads CASSPINQPQHF. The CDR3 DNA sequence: TGTGCCAGCAGCCCCATAAATCAGCCCCAGCATTTT.

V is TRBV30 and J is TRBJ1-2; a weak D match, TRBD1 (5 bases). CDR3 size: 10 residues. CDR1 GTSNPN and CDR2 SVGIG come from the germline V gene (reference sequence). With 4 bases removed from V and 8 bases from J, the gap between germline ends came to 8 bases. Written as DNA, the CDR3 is TGTGCCTGGACAGGGTTAGGCTACACCTTC. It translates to CAWTGLGYTF.

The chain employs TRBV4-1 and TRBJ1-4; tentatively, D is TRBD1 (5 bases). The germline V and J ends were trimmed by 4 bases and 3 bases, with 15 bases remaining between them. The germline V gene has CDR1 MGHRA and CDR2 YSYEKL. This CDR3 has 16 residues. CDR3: CASSPSTDNPNEKLFF. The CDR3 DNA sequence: TGCGCCAGCAGCCCTTCCACGGACAACCCTAATGAAAAACTGTTTTTT.

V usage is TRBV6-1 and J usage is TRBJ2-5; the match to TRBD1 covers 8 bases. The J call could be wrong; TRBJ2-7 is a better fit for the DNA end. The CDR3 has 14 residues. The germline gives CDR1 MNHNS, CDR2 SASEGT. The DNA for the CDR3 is TGTGCCAGCAGCCGGGACAGGTCATCCTACGAGCAGTACTTC. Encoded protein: CASSRDRSSYEQYF.

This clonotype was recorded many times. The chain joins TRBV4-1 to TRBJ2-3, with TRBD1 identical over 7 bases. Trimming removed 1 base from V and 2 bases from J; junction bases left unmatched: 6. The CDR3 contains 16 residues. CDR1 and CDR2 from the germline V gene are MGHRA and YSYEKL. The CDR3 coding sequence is TGCGCCAGCAGCCAAGCGGGACAGCTTCCCACAGATACGCAGTATTTT. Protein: CASSQAGQLPTDTQYF.

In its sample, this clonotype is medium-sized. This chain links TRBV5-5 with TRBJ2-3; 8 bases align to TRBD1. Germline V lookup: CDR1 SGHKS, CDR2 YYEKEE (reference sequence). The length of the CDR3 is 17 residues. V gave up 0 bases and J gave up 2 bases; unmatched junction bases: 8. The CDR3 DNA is TGTGCCAGCAGCTTGGATCGTTGGACAGGGACCACAGATACGCAGTATTTT. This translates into CASSLDRWTGTTDTQYF.

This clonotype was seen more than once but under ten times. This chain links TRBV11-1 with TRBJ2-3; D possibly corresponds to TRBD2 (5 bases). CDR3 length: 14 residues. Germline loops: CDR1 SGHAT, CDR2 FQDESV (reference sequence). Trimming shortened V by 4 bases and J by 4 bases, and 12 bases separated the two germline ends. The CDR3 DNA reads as TGTGCCAGCAGCTCGCGAGCGGAGGCAGATACGCAGTATTTT. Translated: CASSSRAEADTQYF.

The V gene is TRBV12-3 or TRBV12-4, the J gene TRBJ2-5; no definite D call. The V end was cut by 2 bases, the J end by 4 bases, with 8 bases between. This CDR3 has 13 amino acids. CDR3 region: CASSLPGSETQYF. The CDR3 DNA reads TGTGCCAGCAGTTTACCCGGGTCAGAGACCCAGTACTTC.

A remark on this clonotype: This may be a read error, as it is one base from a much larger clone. The CDR3 reads CASRNLAVGPSSYNEQYF. DNA for the CDR3: TGTGCCAGCAGGAACCTAGCGGTGGGCCCCAGCTCCTACAATGAGCAGTACTTC. The gene calls are TRBV27 and TRBJ2-1, with TRBD2 matching 7 bases. Near its end, the DNA agrees better with TRBJ2-7, so the J call may be wrong. The CDR3 totals 18 residues. The germline CDR1 and CDR2 sequences are MNHEY and SMNVEV (reference sequence).

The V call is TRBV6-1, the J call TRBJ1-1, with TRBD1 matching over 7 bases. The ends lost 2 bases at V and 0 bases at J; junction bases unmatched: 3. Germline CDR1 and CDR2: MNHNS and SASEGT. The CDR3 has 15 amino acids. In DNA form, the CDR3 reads TGTGCCAGCAGTGAATCAGGGGGGGTGAACACTGAAGCTTTCTTT. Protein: CASSESGGVNTEAFF.

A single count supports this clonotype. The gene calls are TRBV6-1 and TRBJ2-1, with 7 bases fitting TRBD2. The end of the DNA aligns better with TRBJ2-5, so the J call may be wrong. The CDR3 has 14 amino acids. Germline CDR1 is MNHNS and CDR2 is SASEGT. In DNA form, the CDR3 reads TGTGCCAGCAGTGGAGGACTAGTCGGGGAGACCCAGTACTTC. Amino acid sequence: CASSGGLVGETQYF.

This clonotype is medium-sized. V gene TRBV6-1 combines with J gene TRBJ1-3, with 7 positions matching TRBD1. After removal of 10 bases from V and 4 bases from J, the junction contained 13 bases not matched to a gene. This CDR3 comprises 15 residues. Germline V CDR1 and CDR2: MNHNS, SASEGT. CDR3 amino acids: CATIPRRGLGNTIYF. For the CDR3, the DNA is TGTGCCACGATCCCCCGAAGGGGGCTAGGAAACACCATATATTTT.

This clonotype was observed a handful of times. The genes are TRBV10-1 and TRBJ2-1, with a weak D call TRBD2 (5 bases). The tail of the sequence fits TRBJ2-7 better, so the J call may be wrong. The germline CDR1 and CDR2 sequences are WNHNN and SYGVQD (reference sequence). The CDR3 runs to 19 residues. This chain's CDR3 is CASSDPPGKGSAESYEQYV. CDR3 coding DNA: TGCGCCAGCAGTGATCCCCCCGGGAAGGGCTCCGCGGAAAGCTACGAGCAGTACGTC.

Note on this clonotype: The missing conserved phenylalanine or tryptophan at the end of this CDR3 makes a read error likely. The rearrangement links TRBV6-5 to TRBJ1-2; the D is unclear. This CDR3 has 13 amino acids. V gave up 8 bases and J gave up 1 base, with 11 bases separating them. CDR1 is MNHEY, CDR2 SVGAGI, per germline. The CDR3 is CASGSTSNYGYTL. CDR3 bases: TGTGCCAGCGGGAGCACTAGTAACTATGGCTACACCTTA.

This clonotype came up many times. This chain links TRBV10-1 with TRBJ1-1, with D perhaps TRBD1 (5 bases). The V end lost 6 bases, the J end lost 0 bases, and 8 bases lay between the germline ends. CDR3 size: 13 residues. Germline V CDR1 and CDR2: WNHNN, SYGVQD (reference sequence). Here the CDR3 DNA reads TGCGCCAGCAGGGACAAGTTGAACACTGAAGCTTTCTTT. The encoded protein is CASRDKLNTEAFF.

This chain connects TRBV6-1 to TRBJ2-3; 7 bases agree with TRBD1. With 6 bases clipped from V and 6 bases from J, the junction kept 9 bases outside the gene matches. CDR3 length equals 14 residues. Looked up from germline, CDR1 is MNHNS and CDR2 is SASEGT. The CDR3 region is CASRSQGMSDTQYF. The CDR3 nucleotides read TGTGCCAGCAGGTCACAGGGGATGTCCGATACGCAGTATTTT.

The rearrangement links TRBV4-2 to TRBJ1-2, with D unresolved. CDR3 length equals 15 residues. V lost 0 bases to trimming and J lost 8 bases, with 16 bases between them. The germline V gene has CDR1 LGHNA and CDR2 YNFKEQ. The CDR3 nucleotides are TGTGCCAGCAGCCAAGATCGGGCAGACTCAACCGGCTACACCTTC. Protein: CASSQDRADSTGYTF.

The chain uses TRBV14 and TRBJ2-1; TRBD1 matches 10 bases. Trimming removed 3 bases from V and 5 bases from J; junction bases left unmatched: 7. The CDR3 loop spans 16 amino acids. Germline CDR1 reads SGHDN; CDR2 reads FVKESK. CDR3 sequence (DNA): TGTGCCAGCAGCCAGTGGGGGACAGGGGACAACAATGAGCAGTTCTTC. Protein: CASSQWGTGDNNEQFF.

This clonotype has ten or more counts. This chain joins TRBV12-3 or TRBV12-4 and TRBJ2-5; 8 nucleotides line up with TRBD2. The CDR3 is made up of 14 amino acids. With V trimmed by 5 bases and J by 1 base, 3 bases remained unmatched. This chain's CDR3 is CASSERGIQETQYF. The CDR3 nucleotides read TGTGCCAGCAGTGAGCGGGGGATCCAAGAGACCCAGTACTTC.

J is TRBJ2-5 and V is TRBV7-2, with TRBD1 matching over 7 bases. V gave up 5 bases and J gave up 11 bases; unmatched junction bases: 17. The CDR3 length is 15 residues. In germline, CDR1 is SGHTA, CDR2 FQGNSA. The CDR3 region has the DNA TGTGCCAGCAGCCCATCCGGGACCAGGGGGAATGAGCAGTACTTC. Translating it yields CASSPSGTRGNEQYF.

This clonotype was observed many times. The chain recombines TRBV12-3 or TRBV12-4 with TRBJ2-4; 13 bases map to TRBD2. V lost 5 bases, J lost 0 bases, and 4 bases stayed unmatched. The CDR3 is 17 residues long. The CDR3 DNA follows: TGTGCCAGCAGTGTGACTAGCGGGGGGAGAGCCAAAAACATTCAGTACTTC. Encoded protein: CASSVTSGGRAKNIQYF.

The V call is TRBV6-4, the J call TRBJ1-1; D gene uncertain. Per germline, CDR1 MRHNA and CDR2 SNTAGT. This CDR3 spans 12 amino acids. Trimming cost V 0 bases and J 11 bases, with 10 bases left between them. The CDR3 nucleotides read TGTGCCAGCAGTGACTCGAAAGGGAAGGCTTTCTTT. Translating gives CASSDSKGKAFF.

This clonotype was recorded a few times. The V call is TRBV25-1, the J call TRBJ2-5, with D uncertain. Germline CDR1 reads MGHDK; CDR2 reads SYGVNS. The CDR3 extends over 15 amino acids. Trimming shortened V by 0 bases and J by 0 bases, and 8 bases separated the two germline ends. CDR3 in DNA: TGTGCCAGCAGTGAATATGGCAGCTACCAAGAGACCCAGTACTTC. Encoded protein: CASSEYGSYQETQYF.

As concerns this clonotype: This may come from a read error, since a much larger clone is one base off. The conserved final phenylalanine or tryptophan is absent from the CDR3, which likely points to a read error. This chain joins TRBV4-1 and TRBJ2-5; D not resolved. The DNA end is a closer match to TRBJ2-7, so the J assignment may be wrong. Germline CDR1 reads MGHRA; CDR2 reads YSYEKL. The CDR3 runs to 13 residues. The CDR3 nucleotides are TGCGCCAGCAGCTCCTGGGTGGGCTACGAGCAGTACTTA. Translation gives CASSSWVGYEQYL.

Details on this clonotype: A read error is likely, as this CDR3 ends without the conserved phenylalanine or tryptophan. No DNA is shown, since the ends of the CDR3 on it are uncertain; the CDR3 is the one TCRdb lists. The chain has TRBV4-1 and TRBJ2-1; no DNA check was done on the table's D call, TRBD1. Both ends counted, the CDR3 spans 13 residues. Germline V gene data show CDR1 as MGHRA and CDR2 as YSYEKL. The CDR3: CASSQVEGKALYV.

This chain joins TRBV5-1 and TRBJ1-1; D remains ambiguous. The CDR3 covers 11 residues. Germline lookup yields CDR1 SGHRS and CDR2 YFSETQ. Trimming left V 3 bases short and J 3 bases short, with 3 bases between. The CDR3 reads CASSSDTEAFF. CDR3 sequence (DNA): TGCGCCAGCAGCTCCGACACTGAAGCTTTCTTT.

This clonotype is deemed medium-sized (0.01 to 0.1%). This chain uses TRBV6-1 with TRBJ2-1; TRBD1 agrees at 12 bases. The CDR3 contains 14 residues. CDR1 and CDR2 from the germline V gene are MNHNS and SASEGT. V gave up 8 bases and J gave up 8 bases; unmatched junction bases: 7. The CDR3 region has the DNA TGTGCCAGCGGGGGGACAGGGGGCACCTATGAGCAGTTCTTC. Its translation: CASGGTGGTYEQFF.

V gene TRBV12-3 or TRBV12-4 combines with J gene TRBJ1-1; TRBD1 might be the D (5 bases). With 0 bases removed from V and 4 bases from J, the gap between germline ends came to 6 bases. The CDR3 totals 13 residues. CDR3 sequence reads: CASSLAGLTEAFF. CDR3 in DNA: TGTGCCAGCAGTTTAGCGGGACTCACTGAAGCTTTCTTT.